This is a list of T cell receptor beta chains from one sample in a study of brain metastases from non-small cell lung cancer. Clones were read by immunoSEQ multiplex PCR, and TCRdb kept only the in-frame ones, dropping some. The table records 4,000 to 4,500 clones, nearly 90% of them present only once. Specimen: primary lung tumor tissue. These receptors were taken from a donor aged 40 or over with non-small cell lung cancer. Each CDR3 is given with its conserved first and last residue. D genes are given only for firm matches. Where a row states a size, it is once, few, many or the class of an expanded clone; other rows omit it.

V: TRBV5-1; J: TRBJ2-1; size: .; D: TRBD1; CDR3: CASSWSRGQGIDEQFF; DNA: TGCGCCAGCAGCTGGAGCCGTGGACAGGGGATCGATGAGCAGTTCTTC
V: TRBV28; J: TRBJ1-2; size: .; D: TRBD1; CDR3: CASSPTTGARGYTF; DNA: TGTGCCAGCAGTCCCACGACAGGGGCCCGTGGCTACACCTTC
V: TRBV10-3; J: TRBJ1-4; size: once; D: TRBD1; CDR3: CAISDPDRVGEKLFF; DNA: TGTGCCATCAGTGATCCGGACAGGGTCGGAGAAAAACTGTTTTTT
V: TRBV5-4; J: TRBJ2-5; size: .; D: .; CDR3: CASSLVRGFQKTQYF; DNA: TGTGCCAGCAGCTTAGTGCGGGGATTCCAAAAGACCCAATACTTC
V: TRBV11-3; J: TRBJ2-1; size: .; D: TRBD2; CDR3: CASSLTSGGPNEQFF; DNA: TGTGCCAGCAGCTTAACTAGCGGGGGGCCGAATGAGCAGTTCTTC
V: TRBV25-1; J: TRBJ2-7; size: .; D: TRBD1; CDR3: CASSPGTGESYEQYF; DNA: TGTGCCAGCAGTCCCGGGACAGGGGAATCCTACGAGCAGTACTTC
V: TRBV19; J: TRBJ1-5; size: once; D: .; CDR3: CASRSTGSSNQLQHF; DNA: TGTGCCAGTAGGAGTACAGGGAGTAGCAATCAGCTCCAGCATTTT
V: TRBV24-1; J: TRBJ2-1; size: .; D: TRBD2; CDR3: CATRPGLAGTYNEQFF; DNA: TGTGCCACCAGACCGGGACTAGCGGGAACCTACAATGAGCAGTTCTTC
V: TRBV28; J: TRBJ1-5; size: .; D: .; CDR3: CASRGQYNQPQHF; DNA: TGTGCCAGCAGAGGACAATACAATCAGCCCCAGCATTTT
V: TRBV7-6; J: TRBJ2-7; size: .; D: .; CDR3: CASSLAPGWTYEQYF; DNA: TGTGCCAGCAGCTTAGCCCCAGGGTGGACCTACGAGCAGTACTTC
V: TRBV9; J: TRBJ1-3; size: .; D: .; CDR3: CASSVAPNPNTIYF; DNA: TGTGCCAGCAGCGTAGCTCCGAACCCTAACACCATATATTTT
V: TRBV27; J: TRBJ1-1; size: once; D: .; CDR3: CASSRTGMNTEAFF; DNA: TGTGCCAGCTCCAGGACGGGGATGAACACTGAAGCTTTCTTT
V: TRBV19; J: TRBJ2-5; size: .; D: TRBD2; CDR3: CASSRRGGKETQYF; DNA: TGTGCCAGTAGTCGTCGCGGGGGGAAGGAGACCCAGTACTTC
V: TRBV10-3; J: TRBJ2-6; size: .; D: .; CDR3: CAITALEAGANVLTF; DNA: TGTGCCATCACTGCCTTGGAGGCTGGGGCCAACGTCCTGACTTTC
V: TRBV7-2; J: TRBJ1-4; size: .; D: .; CDR3: CASSPIGGDEKLFF; DNA: TGTGCCAGCAGCCCCATCGGGGGTGACGAAAAACTGTTTTTT
V: TRBV30; J: TRBJ1-1; size: once; D: .; CDR3: CAWRADRRAEAFF; DNA: TGTGCCTGGAGAGCGGACCGGAGGGCTGAAGCTTTCTTT
V: TRBV6-4; J: TRBJ1-1; size: .; D: .; CDR3: CASASTLQAEAFF; DNA: TGTGCCAGCGCCTCAACCCTCCAAGCTGAAGCTTTCTTT